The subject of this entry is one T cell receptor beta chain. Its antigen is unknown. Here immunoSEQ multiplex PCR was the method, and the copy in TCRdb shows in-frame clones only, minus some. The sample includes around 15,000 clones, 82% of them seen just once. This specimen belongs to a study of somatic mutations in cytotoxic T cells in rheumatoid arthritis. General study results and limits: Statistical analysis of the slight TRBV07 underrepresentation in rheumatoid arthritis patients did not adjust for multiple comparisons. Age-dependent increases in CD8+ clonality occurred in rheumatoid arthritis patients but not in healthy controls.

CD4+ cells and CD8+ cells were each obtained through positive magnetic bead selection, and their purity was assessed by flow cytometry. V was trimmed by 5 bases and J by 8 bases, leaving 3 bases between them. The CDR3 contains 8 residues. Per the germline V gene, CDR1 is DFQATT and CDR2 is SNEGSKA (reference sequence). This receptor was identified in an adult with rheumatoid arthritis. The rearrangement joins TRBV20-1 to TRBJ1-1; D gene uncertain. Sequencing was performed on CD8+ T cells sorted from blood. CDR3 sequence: CSAPEAFF. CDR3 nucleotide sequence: TGCAGTGCTCCCGAAGCTTTCTTT.